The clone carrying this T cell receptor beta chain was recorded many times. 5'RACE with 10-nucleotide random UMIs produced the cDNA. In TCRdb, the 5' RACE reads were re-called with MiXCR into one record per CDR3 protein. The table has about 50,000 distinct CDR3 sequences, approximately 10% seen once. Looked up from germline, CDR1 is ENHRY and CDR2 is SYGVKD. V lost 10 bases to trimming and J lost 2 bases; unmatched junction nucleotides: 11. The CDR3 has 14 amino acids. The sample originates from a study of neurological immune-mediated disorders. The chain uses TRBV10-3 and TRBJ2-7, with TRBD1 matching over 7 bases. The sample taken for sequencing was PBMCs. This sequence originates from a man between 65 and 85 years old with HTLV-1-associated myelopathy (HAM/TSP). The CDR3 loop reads CATSRGGGPYEQYF. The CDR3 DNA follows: TGTGCCACCTCGAGAGGGGGCGGACCCTACGAGCAGTACTTC.